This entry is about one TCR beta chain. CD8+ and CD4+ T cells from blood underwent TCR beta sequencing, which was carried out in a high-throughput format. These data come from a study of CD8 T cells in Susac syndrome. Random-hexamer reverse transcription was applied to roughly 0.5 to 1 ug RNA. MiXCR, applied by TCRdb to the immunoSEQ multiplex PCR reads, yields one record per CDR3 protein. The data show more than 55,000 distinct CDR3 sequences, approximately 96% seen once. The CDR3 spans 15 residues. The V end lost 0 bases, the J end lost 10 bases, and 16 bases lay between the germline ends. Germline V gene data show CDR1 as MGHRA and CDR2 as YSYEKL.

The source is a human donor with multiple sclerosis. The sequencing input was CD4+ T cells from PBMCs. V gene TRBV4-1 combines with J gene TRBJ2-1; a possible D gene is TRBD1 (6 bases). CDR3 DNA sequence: TGCGCCAGCAGCCAAGAAGGCCCAGGGGTAGACGAGCAGTTCTTC. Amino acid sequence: CASSQEGPGVDEQFF.